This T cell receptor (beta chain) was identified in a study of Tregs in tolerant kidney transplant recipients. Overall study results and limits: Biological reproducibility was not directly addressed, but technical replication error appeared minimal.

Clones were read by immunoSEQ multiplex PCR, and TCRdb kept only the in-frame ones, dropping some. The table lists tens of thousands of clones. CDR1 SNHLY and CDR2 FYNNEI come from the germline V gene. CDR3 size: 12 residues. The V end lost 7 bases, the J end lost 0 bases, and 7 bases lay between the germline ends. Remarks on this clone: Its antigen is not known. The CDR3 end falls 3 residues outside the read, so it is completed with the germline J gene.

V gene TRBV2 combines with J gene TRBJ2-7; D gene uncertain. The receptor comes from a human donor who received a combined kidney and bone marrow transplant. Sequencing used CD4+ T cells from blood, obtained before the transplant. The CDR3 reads CASTYFSYEQYF. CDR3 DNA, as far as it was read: TGTGCCAGCACTTATTTCTCCTACGAG.